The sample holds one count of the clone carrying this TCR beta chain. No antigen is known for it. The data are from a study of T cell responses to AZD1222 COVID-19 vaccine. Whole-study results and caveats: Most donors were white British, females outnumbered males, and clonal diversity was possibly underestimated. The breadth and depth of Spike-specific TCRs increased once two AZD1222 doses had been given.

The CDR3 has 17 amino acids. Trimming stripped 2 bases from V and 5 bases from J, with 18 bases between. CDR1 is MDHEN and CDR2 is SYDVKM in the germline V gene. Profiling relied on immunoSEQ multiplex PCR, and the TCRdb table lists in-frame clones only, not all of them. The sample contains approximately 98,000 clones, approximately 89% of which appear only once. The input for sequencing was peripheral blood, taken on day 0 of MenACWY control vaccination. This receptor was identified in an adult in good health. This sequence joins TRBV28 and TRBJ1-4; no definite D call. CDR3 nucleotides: TGTGCCAGCAGTTTAGGGCTGTCGAGACTCGAAAATGAAAAACTGTTTTTT. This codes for CASSLGLSRLENEKLFF.